The TCR beta chain described here comes from a study of T cell responses to AZD1222 COVID-19 vaccine. Study-level background: Second-dose schedules of about 4 or about 12 weeks were combined. General study findings and limits: Vaccine-related CD4 TCRs covered spike, predominating at 160-218 and 743-854. The donor cohort was predominantly white British with a female majority, and clonal diversity may have been underestimated. Spike-specific TCR breadth rose after two AZD1222 doses, and depth rose as well.

Germline V CDR1 and CDR2: SGDLS, YYNGEE. The V and J ends lost 0 bases and 3 bases, in that order; junction bases with no gene match: 3. The CDR3 runs to 16 residues. As regards this clone: Its specificity is not known.

Generated by immunoSEQ multiplex PCR, the TCRdb table keeps only in-frame clones and is missing some. Among under 200,000 clones listed, approximately 95% were seen once. The TCR was taken from an adult in good health. The sequences come from peripheral blood, collected on day 0 of AZD1222 vaccination. V usage is TRBV9 and J usage is TRBJ1-4, with TRBD1 matching 9 bases. In DNA form, the CDR3 reads TGTGCCAGCAGCGTAGGGACAGGGGTCCCTAATGAAAAACTGTTTTTT. Its translation is CASSVGTGVPNEKLFF.